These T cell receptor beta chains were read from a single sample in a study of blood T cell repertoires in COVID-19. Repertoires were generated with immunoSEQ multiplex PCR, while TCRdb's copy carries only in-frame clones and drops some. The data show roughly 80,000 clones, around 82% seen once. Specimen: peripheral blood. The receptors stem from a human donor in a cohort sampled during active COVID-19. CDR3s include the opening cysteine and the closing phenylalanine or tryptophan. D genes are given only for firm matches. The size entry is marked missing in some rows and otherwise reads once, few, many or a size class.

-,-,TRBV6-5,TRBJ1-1,TGTGCCAGCAGCTCAGGATACACTGAAGCTTTCTTT,CASSSGYTEAFF
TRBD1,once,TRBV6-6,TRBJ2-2,TGTGCCAGCAGTAGGGACAGAAACACCGGGGAGCTGTTTTTT,CASSRDRNTGELFF
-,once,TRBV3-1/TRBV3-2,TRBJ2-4,TGTGCCAGCAGCCCGGGACACAAAAACATTCAGTACTTC,CASSPGHKNIQYF
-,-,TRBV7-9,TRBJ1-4,TGTGCCAGCAGGGGTGTCGGAGCAACTAATGAAAAACTGTTTTTT,CASRGVGATNEKLFF
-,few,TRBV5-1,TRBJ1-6,TGCGCCAGCAGCACCGGGCCCGGGAGGGGTTCACCCCTCCACTTT,CASSTGPGRGSPLHF
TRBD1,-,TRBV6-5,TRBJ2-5,TGTGCCAGCAGTTACTCAGGAGGGACAGGGGGCGAGACCCAGTACTTC,CASSYSGGTGGETQYF
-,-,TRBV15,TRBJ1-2,TGTGCCACCAGCAGAGATCGGGGAAGGAGTGGTTATGGCTACACCTTC,CATSRDRGRSGYGYTF
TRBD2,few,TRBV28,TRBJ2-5,TGTGCCAGCAGCCCACACCCACAGACTAGCGGGGGAAGGGAGACCCAGTACTTC,CASSPHPQTSGGRETQYF
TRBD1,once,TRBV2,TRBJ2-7,TGTGCCAGCAGTGCCCGGGGACAGGGGGCCTACGAGCAGTACTTC,CASSARGQGAYEQYF
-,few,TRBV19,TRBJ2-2,TGTGCCAGTAGGATTCTAAACACCGGGGAGCTGTTTTTT,CASRILNTGELFF
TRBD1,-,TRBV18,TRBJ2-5,TGTGCCAGCTCACCACTACAGGGGGCGGGAGAGACCCAGTACTTC,CASSPLQGAGETQYF
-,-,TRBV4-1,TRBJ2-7,TGCGCCAGCAGCAACGGAGGTTATTACGAGCAGTACTTC,CASSNGGYYEQYF
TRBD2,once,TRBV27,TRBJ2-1,TGTGCCAGCAGTTTTAGCGGGGGGCCATTCCGGGATGAGCAGTTCTTC,CASSFSGGPFRDEQFF
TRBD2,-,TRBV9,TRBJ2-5,TGTGCCAGCAGCGTAGCAGGGCCGGCTAGCGGGGCCCTCCGGACCCAGTACTTC,CASSVAGPASGALRTQYF
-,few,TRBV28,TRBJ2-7,TGTGCCAGCAGTCCCCAAGCGACTAACCTCCTCTACGAGCAGTACTTC,CASSPQATNLLYEQYF
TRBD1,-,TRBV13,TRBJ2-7,TGTGCCAGCAGCCCACCGGGACAGGGCTACGAGCAGTACTTC,CASSPPGQGYEQYF
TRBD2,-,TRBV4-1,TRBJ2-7,TGCGCCAGCAGCCACCCGGGGCTAGCGGAGGCCTACGAGCAGTACTTC,CASSHPGLAEAYEQYF
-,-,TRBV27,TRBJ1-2,TGTGCCAGCAGCAGACCGGGGAACTATGGCTACACCTTC,CASSRPGNYGYTF
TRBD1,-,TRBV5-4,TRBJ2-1,TGTGCCAGCAGCGAGCCTAGGGGGCATATAAATGAGCAGTTCTTC,CASSEPRGHINEQFF
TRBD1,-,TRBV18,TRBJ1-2,TGTGCCAGCTCACCAGACAGGGTCGGCGACTATGGCTACACCTTC,CASSPDRVGDYGYTF
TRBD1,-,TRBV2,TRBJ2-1,TGTGCCAGCAAGGGGGCCCCCTCCTACAATGAGCAGTTCTTC,CASKGAPSYNEQFF
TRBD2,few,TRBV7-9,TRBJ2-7,TGTGCCAGTTCAGTAGCGGGGCCCTACGAGCAGTACTTC,CASSVAGPYEQYF
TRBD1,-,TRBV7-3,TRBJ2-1,TGTGCCAGCAGCCGGGACAGCCAAACGAGCTCCTACAATGAGCAGTTCTTC,CASSRDSQTSSYNEQFF
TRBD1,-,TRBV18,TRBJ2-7,TGTGCCAGCTCACCCATGAACGGACAGGGATCCGACGAGCAGTACTTC,CASSPMNGQGSDEQYF
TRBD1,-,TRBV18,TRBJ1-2,TGTGCCAGCTCACCAAGGACAGGGGATGGCTATGGCTACACCTTC,CASSPRTGDGYGYTF
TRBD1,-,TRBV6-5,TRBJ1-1,TGTGCCAGCAGGGGGGTACGACAGGGTCGCACTGAAGCTTTCTTT,CASRGVRQGRTEAFF
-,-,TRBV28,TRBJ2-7,TGTGCCAGTGCCCGCGGGTATGACGAGCAGTACTTC,CASARGYDEQYF
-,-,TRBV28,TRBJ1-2,TGTGCCAGCAGTTTCGGTAACTATGGCTACACCTTC,CASSFGNYGYTF
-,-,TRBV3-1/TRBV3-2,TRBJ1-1,TGTGCCAGCAGCCAAGAGCCGGGGAGGGAAACTGAAGCTTTCTTT,CASSQEPGRETEAFF
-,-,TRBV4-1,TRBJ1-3,TGCGCCAGCAGCCAAGAAGAATCGGTTTGGGGAAACACCATATATTTT,CASSQEESVWGNTIYF
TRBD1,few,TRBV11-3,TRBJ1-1,TGTGCCAGCAGCTTAAAACAGGGGGACACTGAAGCTTTCTTT,CASSLKQGDTEAFF
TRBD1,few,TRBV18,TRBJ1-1,TGTGCCAGCTCACCAGGACAGGGCGGTTTGTCTGAAGCTTTCTTT,CASSPGQGGLSEAFF
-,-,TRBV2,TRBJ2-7,TGTGCCAGCAGGTATCGGGGGAACCACGAGCAGTACTTC,CASRYRGNHEQYF
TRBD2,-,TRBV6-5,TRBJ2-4,TGTGCCAGCAGGGTCGGGGGGACGGGCAAAAACATTCAGTACTTC,CASRVGGTGKNIQYF
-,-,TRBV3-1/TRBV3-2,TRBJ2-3,TGTGCCAGCAGCCAAGACCTAGTCACAGATACGCAGTATTTT,CASSQDLVTDTQYF
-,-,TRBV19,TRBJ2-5,TGTGCCAGTAGTCCCCAGGGTCAGGAGACCCAGTACTTC,CASSPQGQETQYF
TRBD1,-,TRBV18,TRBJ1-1,TGTGCCAGCTCACCAGACAGGGTAGCTGAAGCTTTCTTT,CASSPDRVAEAFF
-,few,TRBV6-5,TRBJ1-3,TGTGCCACCCGGGGGGCCGCTGGAAACACCATATATTTT,CATRGAAGNTIYF
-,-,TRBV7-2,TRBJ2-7,TGTGCCAGCAGCTTAGGGGCAGTCTTCTACGAGCAGTACTTC,CASSLGAVFYEQYF
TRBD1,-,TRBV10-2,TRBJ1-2,TGCGCCAGCAGCGCCCTCCAGGGGGTTACTAACTATGGCTACACCTTC,CASSALQGVTNYGYTF
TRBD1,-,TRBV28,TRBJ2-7,TGTGCCAGCACCCTTCCCAGGGGGCAGTACGAGCAGTACTTC,CASTLPRGQYEQYF
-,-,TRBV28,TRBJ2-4,TGTGCCAGCAGTTTATCAGGGGTATCCAAAAACATTCAGTACTTC,CASSLSGVSKNIQYF
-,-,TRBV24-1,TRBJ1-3,TGTGCCACCAGTGATCCCAGTGTGGAGGGAGGAAACACCATATATTTT,CATSDPSVEGGNTIYF
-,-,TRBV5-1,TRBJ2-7,TGCGCCAGCAGCTTCGCCCCCTCCACGGAGAGCTCCTACGAGCAGTACTTC,CASSFAPSTESSYEQYF
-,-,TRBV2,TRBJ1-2,TGTGCCAGCAGTGAAGGGTCGAACTTCTATGGCTACACCTTC,CASSEGSNFYGYTF
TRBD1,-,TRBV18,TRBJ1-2,TGTGCCAGCGCGATTTGGACAGGGCCGTCGGAGGGCTACACCTTC,CASAIWTGPSEGYTF
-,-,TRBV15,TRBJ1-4,TGTGCCACCAGCAGAGGCCTCCCGGCTAATGAAAAACTGTTTTTT,CATSRGLPANEKLFF
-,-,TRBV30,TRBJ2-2,TGTGCCTGGAGTGTAGTCCTAGCGACCGGGGAGCTGTTTTTT,CAWSVVLATGELFF
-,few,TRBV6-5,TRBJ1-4,TGTGCCAGCAGTTACTCTCTCAGGGTCGATGAAAAACTGTTTTTT,CASSYSLRVDEKLFF
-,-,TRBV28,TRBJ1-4,TGTGCCAGCAGTTTCTCCCGGGGGGCCAATGAAAAACTGTTTTTT,CASSFSRGANEKLFF